The entry below gives a single TCR beta chain sequence along with its context. The antigen remains undetermined. The CDR3 consists of 17 residues. No DNA is given; TCRdb re-called the 5' RACE reads and lists each CDR3 protein once. Recorded here are around 370,000 distinct CDR3 sequences; the top ten clones represent 2.6%. This sample was included in a study of monozygotic twins with inflammatory bowel disease. Study-level results: Different T cell subtypes could not be distinguished. Whereas healthy co-twins had higher TCRbeta diversity (inverse Simpson), IBD patients had lower diversity.

The sequence derives from a human donor with ulcerative colitis or Crohn's disease, or a healthy co-twin of an affected twin (not recorded which). The chain is built from TRBV12-3 or TRBV12-4 and TRBJ2-5; TCRdb gives TRBD1 as the D gene, but with no DNA this cannot be confirmed. Sequencing was carried out using blood. The CDR3 here is CASSLWVGGATQETQYF.